This T cell receptor (beta chain) is drawn from a study of blood T cell repertoires in COVID-19. About the research overall: Italy, Spain and the United States were the sources of the convalescent and acute COVID-19 samples. T cells, B-cell-depleted T cells, or PBMCs provided the cDNA or gDNA that served as material.

Original handling: Reference gene primer amplification yielded estimated nucleated cell counts. The repertoire was sequenced with immunoSEQ multiplex PCR; TCRdb's copy has only in-frame clones and lacks some. The D gene and trimming were derived from the DNA, and the V and J assignments and clone size from that table. The sample has 100,000 or so clones; around 93% are singletons. V was cut by 4 bases and J by 1 base, with 13 bases left in between. Germline values: CDR1 MGHRA, CDR2 YSYEKL. The CDR3 runs to 16 residues. V is TRBV4-1 and J is TRBJ1-4; no clear D gene. The sequence was collected from a human donor with active COVID-19. The donor label of this sample is uncertain. Sample: peripheral blood. CDR3 bases: TGCGCCAGCAGCCGGCGGTTGGGTATAACTAATGAAAAACTGTTTTTT. This encodes CASSRRLGITNEKLFF.